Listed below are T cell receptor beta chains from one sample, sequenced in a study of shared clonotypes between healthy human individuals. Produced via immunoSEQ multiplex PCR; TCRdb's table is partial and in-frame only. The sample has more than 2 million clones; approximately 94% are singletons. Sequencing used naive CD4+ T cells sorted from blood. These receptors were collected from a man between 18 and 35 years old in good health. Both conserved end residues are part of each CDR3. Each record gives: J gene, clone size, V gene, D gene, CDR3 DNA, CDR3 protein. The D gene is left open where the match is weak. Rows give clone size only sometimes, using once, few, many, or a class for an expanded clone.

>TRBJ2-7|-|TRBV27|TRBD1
TGTGCCAGCAGTTTAAAGGTGACAGGGTTTTACGAGCAGTACTTC
CASSLKVTGFYEQYF
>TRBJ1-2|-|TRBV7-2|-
TGTGCCAGCAGCTTAAGGAGGGGACGGGGCTACACCTTC
CASSLRRGRGYTF
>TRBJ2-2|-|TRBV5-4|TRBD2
TGTGCCAGCAGTCCTCCGACTAGCGGGAGCTTCGGAACCGGGGAGCTGTTTTTT
CASSPPTSGSFGTGELFF
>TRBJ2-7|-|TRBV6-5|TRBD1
TGTGCCAGCAGTTACGGGACAGAGTACGAGCAGTACTTC
CASSYGTEYEQYF
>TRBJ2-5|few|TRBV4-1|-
TGCGCCAGCAGCCAAGATCGGGCTAGCCGGGAGACCCAGTACTTC
CASSQDRASRETQYF
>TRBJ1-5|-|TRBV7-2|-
TGTGCCAGCACGACTTTAAATCAGCCCCAGCATTTT
CASTTLNQPQHF
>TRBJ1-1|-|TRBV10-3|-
TGTGCCATCAGTGACAGGAAGAACACTGAAGCTTTCTTT
CAISDRKNTEAFF
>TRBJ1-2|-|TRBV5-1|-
TGCGCCAGCAGCTGGACGGGGACTGACTATGGCTACACCTTC
CASSWTGTDYGYTF
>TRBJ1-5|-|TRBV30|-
TGTGCCTGGAGCGCCCCCCCCGGACACGGCAATCAGCCCCAGCATTTT
CAWSAPPGHGNQPQHF
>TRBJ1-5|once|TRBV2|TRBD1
TGTGCCAGCAGTATGAGACAGGGGATGAATCAGCCCCAGCATTTT
CASSMRQGMNQPQHF
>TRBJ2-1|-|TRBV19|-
TGTGCCAGTAGATACAATGAGCAGTTCTTC
CASRYNEQFF
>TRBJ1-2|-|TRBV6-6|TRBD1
TGTGCCACCGAAATAACGGGACAGGCGATGTATGGCTACACCTTC
CATEITGQAMYGYTF
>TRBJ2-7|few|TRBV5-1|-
TGCGCCAGCAGCTTGGAGGGCAGCTACGAGCAGTACTTC
CASSLEGSYEQYF
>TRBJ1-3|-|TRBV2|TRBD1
TGTGCCAGCAGTAGGGAGACGGGACAGTCCTCTGGAAACACCATATATTTT
CASSRETGQSSGNTIYF
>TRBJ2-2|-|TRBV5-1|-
TGCGCCAGCAGCTCTTCCGGGACACCCACCGGGGAGCTGTTTTTT
CASSSSGTPTGELFF
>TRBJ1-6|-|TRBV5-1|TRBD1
TGCGCCAGCAGACTTGGACAGGCTAATTCACCCCTCCACTTT
CASRLGQANSPLHF
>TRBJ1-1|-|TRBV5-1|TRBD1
TGCGCCAGCAGCCTCGGGACAGGGGGCGCATCGGGTGAAGCTTTCTTT
CASSLGTGGASGEAFF
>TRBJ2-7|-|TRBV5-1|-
TGCGCCAGCAGCTCTCTGGGACAAATCTACGAGCAGTACTTC
CASSSLGQIYEQYF
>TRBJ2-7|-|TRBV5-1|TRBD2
TGCGCCAGCAGCTTGGCAACTAGCGGGGCAGACGAGCAGTACTTC
CASSLATSGADEQYF
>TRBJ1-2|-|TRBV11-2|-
TGTGCCAGCGGCCAGTGGGGATCTAACTATGGCTACACCTTC
CASGQWGSNYGYTF
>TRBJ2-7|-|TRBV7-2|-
TGTGCCAGCAGCTTATATCCACGATACGAGCAGTACTTC
CASSLYPRYEQYF
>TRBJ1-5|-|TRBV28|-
TGTGCCAGCAGTTTACGAGGGGTAGGAGTTGGCAATCAGCCCCAGCATTTT
CASSLRGVGVGNQPQHF
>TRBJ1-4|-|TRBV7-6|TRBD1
TGTGCCAGCAGCCAAATCCGGCAGGGGGCTCGGGAAAAACTGTTTTTT
CASSQIRQGAREKLFF